The clone carrying this T cell receptor beta chain was detected only a few times. Under the authors' procedure: Reference gene primer amplification gave estimated nucleated cell counts. Data came from immunoSEQ multiplex PCR; TCRdb stores just in-frame clones and leaves some out. Clone size and V and J calls were adopted from that table, with D and trimming inferred from the DNA. This table has 200,000 to 250,000 clones, about four fifths appearing once. With 3 bases removed from V and 7 bases from J, the gap between germline ends came to 9 bases. Germline V lookup: CDR1 LGHDT, CDR2 YNNKEL (reference sequence). This CDR3 region has 12 residues. The sample is drawn from a study of blood T cell repertoires in COVID-19. Study summary: Samples representing acute and convalescent COVID-19 were sourced from the United States, Italy and Spain. PBMCs, B-cell-depleted T cells, or T cells were the source of the cDNA or gDNA that made up the material.

The chain has TRBV3-1 (or the pseudogene TRBV3-2) and TRBJ1-2, with D unresolved. Specimen: peripheral blood. This sequence was found in a man between 45 and 60 years old with active or convalescent COVID-19. CDR3 in DNA: TGTGCCAGCAGCCATGCCCGGGGTGGCTACACCTTC. It encodes CASSHARGGYTF.